The 13 T cell receptor beta chains presented below share a single source sample, sequenced in a study of blood T cells in healthy people across ages. Then a second PCR, running roughly 7 to 11 cycles, was carried out with a sample-barcoded 5' primer and a J-beta primer mix. TCRdb re-analysed the 5' RACE reads in MiXCR, keeping a single row per CDR3 protein. The sample contains approximately 810,000 distinct CDR3 sequences, about 30% of which appear only once. Sequenced input: blood. These receptor sequences come from an elderly woman in good health.

This clonotype occurred many times. The CDR3 protein is CASSLHSSNYGYTF. The CDR3 DNA is TGTGCCAGCAGCTTGCACAGTTCCAACTATGGCTACACCTTC. The V and J genes are TRBV5-6 and TRBJ1-2; D unresolved. V lost 1 base, J lost 2 bases, and 9 bases lay in between. CDR1 is SGHDT and CDR2 is YYEEEE in the germline V gene. This CDR3 contains 14 residues. The variable domain in full, with the rest retrieved from reference TRBV5-6 and TRBJ1-2, is DAGVTQSPTHLIKTRGQQVTLRCSPKSGHDTVSWYQQALGQGPQFIFQYYEEEERQRGNFPDRFSGHQFPNYSSELNVNALLLGDSALYLCASSLHSSNYGYTFGSGTRLTVV.

This clonotype was counted once. In this CDR3 the conserved last residue, phenylalanine or tryptophan, is missing, so a read error is likely. The chain joins TRBV27 to TRBJ1-2, with a tentative D call TRBD1 (5 bases). With 3 bases removed from V and 5 bases from J, the gap between germline ends came to 10 bases. The CDR3 covers 13 residues. Germline V gene data show CDR1 as MNHEY and CDR2 as SMNVEV (reference sequence). CDR3 coding DNA: TGTGCCAGCAGTTTCCAGGGCGGGTATGGCTACACCATC. Translation gives CASSFQGGYGYTI.

V gene TRBV7-2 combines with J gene TRBJ1-5; perhaps TRBD1 as D (5 bases). The CDR3 sequence is 14 residues long. Per germline, CDR1 SGHTA and CDR2 FQGNSA. V lost 5 bases and J lost 4, with 12 bases in between. In DNA, the CDR3 is TGTGCCAGCAGCCCAGCTCGGGGGAATCAGCCCCAGCATTTT. This codes for CASSPARGNQPQHF.

This chain uses TRBV7-9 with TRBJ1-1; 11 bases match TRBD1. The CDR3 has 16 residues. The V gene's germline CDR1 is SEHNR and CDR2 FQNEAQ (reference sequence). With 5 bases clipped from V and 1 base from J, the junction kept 6 bases outside the gene matches. The CDR3 coding sequence is TGTGCCAGCAGCCCCCGGGACAGGGGGGCGAACACTGAAGCTTTCTTT. Its protein is CASSPRDRGANTEAFF.

As to this clonotype: This may stem from a read error, because a much larger clone lies one nucleotide away. The chain carries TRBV7-2 and TRBJ1-2, with D possibly TRBD1 on 6 matching bases. V lost 11 bases, J lost 4 bases, and 23 bases lay in between. The V gene's germline CDR1 is SGHTA and CDR2 FQGNSA. The CDR3 has 15 amino acids. The CDR3 DNA is TGTGCCGGGAGACGGGGGGCTGGTACTGGCTATGGCTACACCTTC. It is translated as CAGRRGAGTGYGYTF.

This clonotype was found many times. V gene TRBV21-1 combines with J gene TRBJ2-1; the table's D call of TRBD1 was not tested on the DNA. TRBV21-1 is a pseudogene locus. This CDR3 comprises 15 residues. The CDR3 region is CASSKPRPGANEQFF. The CDR3 coding sequence is TGTGCCAGCAGCAAACCCCGGCCGGGGGCTAATGAGCAGTTCTTC.

This clonotype was detected many times. The chain carries TRBV30 and TRBJ2-3; 8 bases are a match to TRBD1. This CDR3 contains 12 residues. Germline CDR1 GTSNPN, CDR2 SVGIG (reference sequence). Trimming at V came to 6 bases and at J to 10 bases, leaving 9 bases not matched to a gene. CDR3 protein: CACRRQGRAQYF. In DNA, the CDR3 is TGTGCCTGCCGCAGACAGGGGCGAGCGCAGTATTTT.

This clonotype was observed many times. J is TRBJ1-2 and V is TRBV2; D might be TRBD1 (5 bases). The CDR3 spans 13 residues. Germline V gene sequence: CDR1 SNHLY, CDR2 FYNNEI. V dropped 8 bases and J dropped 6 bases, with 16 bases sitting between them. CDR3: CASGRVVVDGYTF. The CDR3 region has the DNA TGTGCCAGCGGCAGGGTAGTGGTCGATGGCTACACCTTC.

The chain links TRBV7-2 to TRBJ2-7; 8 bases match TRBD2. With V trimmed by 5 bases and J by 4 bases, 10 bases remained unmatched. Looked up from germline, CDR1 is SGHTA and CDR2 is FQGNSA. This CDR3 region has 15 residues. The CDR3 nucleotides are TGTGCCAGCAGCGACGACCGGGGGGGCCGGTACGAGCAGTACTTC. Translation: CASSDDRGGRYEQYF.

This clonotype was counted many times. This chain uses TRBV18 with TRBJ1-2; TRBD1 agrees at 9 bases. V lost 3 bases, J lost 3 bases, and 2 bases stayed unmatched. The germline gives CDR1 KGHSH, CDR2 LQKENI. The CDR3 totals 14 residues. CDR3: CASSPTGGDYGYTF. CDR3 coding DNA: TGTGCCAGCTCACCCACAGGGGGCGACTATGGCTACACCTTC.

This clonotype was seen only a few times. The rearrangement links TRBV20-1 to TRBJ1-2; D not certain. This CDR3 is 13 amino acids long. The V end was cut by 1 base, the J end by 5 bases, with 11 bases between. Looked up from germline, CDR1 is DFQATT and CDR2 is SNEGSKA (reference sequence). The CDR3 protein is CSARGGQAYGYTF. DNA for the CDR3: TGCAGTGCTAGAGGCGGCCAGGCGTATGGCTACACCTTC.

This chain uses TRBV12-3 or TRBV12-4 with TRBJ1-1; D unclear. V was cut by 5 bases and J by 4 bases, with 14 bases left in between. The CDR3 has 14 residues. CDR3: CASSPKAWGTEAFF. CDR3 bases: TGTGCCAGCAGTCCCAAGGCGTGGGGCACTGAAGCTTTCTTT.

This clonotype has at least ten counts. The chain joins TRBV6-5 to TRBJ2-3; TRBD1 is a possible D gene (6 bases). This CDR3 contains 15 residues. Trimming shortened V by 6 bases and J by 2 bases, and 15 bases separated the two germline ends. From germline, CDR1 is MNHEY and CDR2 SVGAGI. This CDR3 reads CASSDPGQFTDTQYF. CDR3 bases: TGTGCCAGCAGCGACCCTGGACAGTTCACAGATACGCAGTATTTT.